One and the same sample provided the 8 T cell receptor beta chains below, sequenced in a study of T cells after yellow fever vaccination. TCRdb recomputed calls from the 5' RACE reads with MiXCR, one row per CDR3 protein. The data show some 350,000 distinct CDR3 sequences, with about 8.7% seen just once and roughly 18% held by the top ten. The input for sequencing was PBMCs, taken on the day of the first yellow fever vaccination. Receptors were obtained from a man younger than 35 who received the YFV17D yellow fever vaccine.

This clonotype was found many times. The chain has TRBV20-1 and TRBJ2-5; possible D gene TRBD1, 6 bases. Trimming pared 0 bases from V and 0 bases from J, leaving 17 bases between. Germline lookup yields CDR1 DFQATT and CDR2 SNEGSKA (reference sequence). CDR3 length: 17 residues. CDR3 bases: TGCAGTGCTAGAGATTCGGGTCCCGGGACAAACCAAGAGACCCAGTACTTC. Translated, it gives CSARDSGPGTNQETQYF.

This clonotype was counted ten times or more. The J gene is TRBJ2-1, the V gene TRBV12-3 or TRBV12-4, with 9 nucleotides matching TRBD1. V shed 6 bases, J shed 6 bases, and the junction held 12 bases outside the gene matches. The CDR3 runs to 16 residues. The CDR3 here is CASSSTGGWVRNEQFF. CDR3 nucleotide sequence: TGTGCCAGCAGCTCGACAGGGGGTTGGGTACGCAATGAGCAGTTCTTC.

This clonotype was observed at least ten times. The chain carries TRBV12-3 or TRBV12-4 and TRBJ2-5; TRBD1 aligns across 7 bases. The CDR3 has 13 amino acids. After removal of 6 bases from V and 5 bases from J, the junction contained 6 bases not matched to a gene. The CDR3 is CASSNRQGETQYF. CDR3 DNA: TGTGCCAGCAGCAACCGACAGGGTGAGACCCAGTACTTC.

The chain recombines TRBV7-8 with TRBJ2-7; D possibly corresponds to TRBD2 (5 bases). Trimming took 1 base from V and 8 from J, leaving 12 bases between them. CDR1 is SGHVS, CDR2 FQNEAQ, per germline. The length of the CDR3 is 13 residues. The CDR3 loop is CASSLGGGDKQYF. The CDR3 DNA reads as TGTGCCAGCAGCTTAGGAGGAGGTGATAAGCAGTACTTC.

As to this clonotype: The germline gene is not matched at one end of the junction; a read error may be the cause. The chain combines TRBV7-7 with TRBJ2-6, with D maybe TRBD2 (5 bases). The CDR3 spans 16 residues. Germline CDR1 and CDR2: SSHAT and FNYEAQ (reference sequence). Here the CDR3 reads CASSPMAGSGANVLTF. The CDR3 DNA follows: TGTGCTAGCAGCCCCATGGCGGGCTCTGGGGCCAACGTCCTGACTTTC.

This rearrangement joins TRBV12-3 or TRBV12-4 to TRBJ2-5, with TRBD2 matching over 9 bases. V dropped 10 bases and J dropped 4; count of bases not matched to a gene: 19. CDR3 length: 17 amino acids. The CDR3 sequence is CANNKEVAGAEGETQYF. In DNA, the CDR3 is TGTGCCAACAACAAAGAGGTAGCGGGGGCCGAGGGAGAGACCCAGTACTTC.

Many counts were recorded for this clonotype. This chain joins TRBV5-1 and TRBJ2-1; D remains unclear. V was trimmed by 5 bases and J by 6 bases, leaving 9 bases between them. From germline, CDR1 is SGHRS and CDR2 YFSETQ. The length of the CDR3 is 12 residues. In DNA form, the CDR3 reads TGCGCCAGCAGTCACTATACCAATGAGCAGTTCTTC. Translated, it gives CASSHYTNEQFF.

This clonotype has a handful of counts. The CDR3 bases are TGCGCCAGCAGGTCAGGGGTTACTGAAGCTTTCTTT. This gives the protein CASRSGVTEAFF. The V call is TRBV5-1, the J call TRBJ1-1; TRBD1 is a possible D gene (6 bases). Germline-derived CDR1 and CDR2 are SGHRS and YFSETQ. Between the trimmed V and J ends, which lost 5 bases and 5 bases, there was a span of 10 bases. The CDR3 has 12 residues.